This TCR beta chain originates from a study of siplizumab effects on memory and regulatory T cells. General observations from the study: Siplizumab significantly reduced alloreactive sequences traceable to unstimulated CD4+ memory cells. Major contributors to the alloresponse seemed to be naive T cells, which also appeared more diverse than memory cells. Phenotypic classification as naive or memory proved unattainable for roughly 75-96% of proliferating CD4+ or CD8+ clones.

Worth noting for this clone: No antigen is known for it.

This table comes from immunoSEQ multiplex PCR, and its TCRdb copy is limited to in-frame clones, with some not included. This sample has roughly 100,000 clones; 93% occur once, and the top ten carry around 0.62%. The length of the CDR3 is 14 residues. Germline values: CDR1 SGDLS, CDR2 YYNGEE. The J segment lost 0 bases and the V segment lost 1 base, leaving 0 bases of the junction unmatched. This receptor was identified in a human donor in good health. Sequenced sample: Tregs sorted from blood. The gene calls are TRBV9 and TRBJ1-1, with 7 positions matching TRBD1. CDR3 DNA: TGTGCCAGCAGCGTAACAGGGGTGAACACTGAAGCTTTCTTT. Residues: CASSVTGVNTEAFF.